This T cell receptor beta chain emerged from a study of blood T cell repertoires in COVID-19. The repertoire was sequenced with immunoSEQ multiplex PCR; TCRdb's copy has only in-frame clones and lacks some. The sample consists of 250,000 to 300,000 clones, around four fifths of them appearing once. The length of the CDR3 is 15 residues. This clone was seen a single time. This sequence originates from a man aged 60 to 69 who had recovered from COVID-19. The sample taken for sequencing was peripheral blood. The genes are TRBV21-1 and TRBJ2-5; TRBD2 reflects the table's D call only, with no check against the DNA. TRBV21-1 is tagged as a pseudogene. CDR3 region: CASSRGAGGPETQYF. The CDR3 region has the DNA TGTGCCAGCAGCAGAGGAGCGGGAGGGCCCGAGACCCAGTACTTC.